This T cell receptor beta chain is drawn from a study of T cell changes during pregnancy in multiple sclerosis. Repertoires were generated with immunoSEQ multiplex PCR, while TCRdb's copy carries only in-frame clones and drops some. This table has roughly 30,000 clones, about 91% appearing once. This receptor was obtained from a female donor in good health, enrolled as a control in a pregnancy study. Material: CD4+ T cells from peripheral blood mononuclear cells, obtained in the first trimester of pregnancy.

The CDR3 region is CASGKTGTRSSYNEQFF. The CDR3 DNA sequence: TGTGCTAGCGGCAAAACAGGGACCCGGAGCTCCTACAATGAGCAGTTCTTC. V and J are TRBV7-7 and TRBJ2-1; the D call may be TRBD1 or TRBD2 (6 bases each). This CDR3 is 17 amino acids long. CDR1 and CDR2 (germline): SSHAT, FNYEAQ (reference sequence).